This T cell receptor beta chain was found in a study of T cell repertoires in cytomegalovirus infection. Study as a whole: Matching HLA type and CMV infection were both indicated by public TCR beta signatures.

TCRdb redid the calling of the reads with MiXCR, one entry per CDR3 protein. Of about 110,000 distinct CDR3 sequences listed, roughly 30% are singletons. This CDR3 is built from 13 residues. The germline V and J ends were trimmed by 1 base and 6 bases, with 9 bases remaining between them. Germline loops: CDR1 SGHVS, CDR2 FNYEAQ. A few counts support this clonotype. Its specificity is unknown. The TCR comes from a human donor in good health (CMV status not recorded). Some clones in this sample may be carry-over from other donors' samples. The sample was CD8+ T cells from cultured PBMCs, taken from culture after CMV antigen stimulation. The chain employs TRBV7-6 and TRBJ1-2; tentatively, D is TRBD1 (5 bases). Written as DNA, the CDR3 is TGTGCCAGCAGCTTAGAGGGGTTCCATGGCTACACCTTC. Translation: CASSLEGFHGYTF.